This T cell receptor beta chain was retrieved from a study of graft-versus-host responses after intestinal transplantation. Whole-study results and caveats: Early post-transplant HvG declines were associated with peak circulating GvH clone levels. GvH clones turned up in recipient marrow; some had shown up first in ileum or blood. Within allografts, high graft-versus-host to host-versus-graft clonal ratios were seen among patients with graft-donor T cell macrochimerism.

Regarding this clone: As yet, its antigen is unknown. This likely comes from a read error, as the CDR3 has no conserved phenylalanine or tryptophan at its end. Because the CDR3's place on the DNA is in doubt, the DNA is left out and the CDR3 is given as listed by TCRdb.

Generated by immunoSEQ multiplex PCR, the TCRdb table keeps only in-frame clones and is missing some. There are approximately 92,000 clones in the sample; 75% to 95% occur only once, and approximately 6% lies in the top ten. The CDR3 spans 9 residues, counting both ends. The chain is built from TRBV21-1 and TRBJ1-4. TRBV21-1 is listed as a pseudogene. This receptor was obtained from a human donor who received an intestinal transplant. The sample was unstimulated CD8+ T cells sorted from spleen or lymph node cells, taken before intestinal transplant. The CDR3 here is CASSPRAGQ.